This T cell receptor (beta chain) was sequenced in a study of technical replicates of blood from a handful of donors. Germline-derived CDR1 and CDR2 are SGHTS and YDEGEE. With V trimmed by 4 bases and J by 0 bases, 3 bases remained unmatched. This CDR3 has 14 residues. The assay was immunoSEQ multiplex PCR, and TCRdb's table has in-frame clones only and misses some. The data hold tens of thousands of clones, with more than 95% observed a single time. This sequence joins TRBV5-8 and TRBJ1-2; 7 bases fit TRBD1. The clonotype comes from a human donor in good health. Specimen: T cells isolated from PBMCs. CDR3: CASSPGQPNYGYTF. The CDR3 DNA follows: TGTGCCAGCAGCCCGGGACAGCCTAACTATGGCTACACCTTC.